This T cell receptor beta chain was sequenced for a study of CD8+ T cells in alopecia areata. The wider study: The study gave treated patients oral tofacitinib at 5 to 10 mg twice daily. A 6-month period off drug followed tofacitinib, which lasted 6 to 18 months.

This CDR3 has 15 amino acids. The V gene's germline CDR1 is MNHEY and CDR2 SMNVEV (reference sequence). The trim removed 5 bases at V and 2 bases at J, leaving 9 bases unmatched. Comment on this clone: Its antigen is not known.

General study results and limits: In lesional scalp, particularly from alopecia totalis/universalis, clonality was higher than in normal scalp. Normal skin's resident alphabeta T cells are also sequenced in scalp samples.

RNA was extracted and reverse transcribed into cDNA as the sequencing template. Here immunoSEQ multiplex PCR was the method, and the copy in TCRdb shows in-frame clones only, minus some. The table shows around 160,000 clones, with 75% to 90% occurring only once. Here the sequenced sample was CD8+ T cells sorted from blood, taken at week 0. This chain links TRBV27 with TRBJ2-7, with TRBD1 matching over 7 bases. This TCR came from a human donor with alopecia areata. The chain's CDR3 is CASSVGTVDPYEQYF. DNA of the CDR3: TGTGCCAGCAGTGTCGGGACAGTGGACCCCTACGAGCAGTACTTC.